These 27 T cell receptor beta chains originate from one sample sequenced in a study of regulatory T cells in long-lasting Graves disease. In building TCR beta libraries, iRepertoire HTBI primers were used together with Arm-PCR of CDR3 regions. A single record per CDR3 protein comes from TCRdb applying MiXCR to the multiplex PCR reads. This table holds a few hundred thousand distinct CDR3 sequences, around 20% found once. The time point here: persistent/refractory GD, antithyroid drugs over 5 years with positive TRAb. Generation of the TCR library employed RNA extracted from PBMCs. Sample: peripheral blood mononuclear cells (PBMCs), taken when the disease was refractory, from a patient treated with antithyroid drugs. These TCRs come from a female donor with Graves disease.

The chain is built from TRBV14 and TRBJ1-2; D ambiguous. The V end was cut by 3 bases, the J end by 6 bases, with 8 bases between. This CDR3 has 12 amino acids. Looked up from germline, CDR1 is SGHDN and CDR2 is FVKESK. The CDR3 spells CASSHMGNGYTF. The CDR3 region has the DNA TGTGCCAGCAGCCATATGGGAAATGGCTACACCTTC. Based on the CDR3 plus reference TRBV14 and TRBJ1-2, the full variable domain is EAGVTQFPSHSVIEKGQTVTLRCDPISGHDNLYWYRRVMGKEIKFLLHFVKESKQDESGMPNNRFLAERTGGTYSTLKVQPAELEDSGVYFCASSHMGNGYTFGSGTRLTVV.

This clonotype was found many times. The chain has TRBV11-2 and TRBJ1-1; D perhaps matches TRBD1 (5 bases). Per the germline V gene, CDR1 is SGHAT and CDR2 is FQNNGV. V lost 4 bases, J lost 6 bases, and 9 bases lay in between. There are 12 residues in the CDR3. The CDR3: CASSSTAPEAFF. In DNA form, the CDR3 reads TGTGCCAGCAGCTCGACAGCTCCTGAAGCTTTCTTT.

This clonotype was seen repeatedly, ten times or more. The chain employs TRBV20-1 and TRBJ1-1, with TRBD1 identical over 7 bases. Germline CDR1 is DFQATT and CDR2 is SNEGSKA (reference sequence). This CDR3 spans 13 amino acids. Trimming took 3 bases from V and 5 from J; bases not matched to a gene: 6. CDR3 amino acids: CSASKGARTEAFF. The CDR3 bases are TGCAGTGCTAGCAAGGGGGCGCGGACTGAAGCTTTCTTT.

This clonotype has a handful of counts. The chain recombines TRBV4-1 with TRBJ1-1; D gene uncertain. The CDR3 spans 14 residues. The V gene lost 3 bases and the J gene lost 0 bases, with 8 bases spanning the gap. CDR1 is MGHRA and CDR2 is YSYEKL in the germline V gene. The CDR3 loop reads CASSQVDLNTEAFF. The CDR3 DNA reads as TGCGCCAGCAGCCAGGTAGACTTGAACACTGAAGCTTTCTTT.

The table lists this clonotype with a few counts. The chain links TRBV7-2 to TRBJ1-2; TRBD1 matches at 9 bases. CDR3 length: 16 amino acids. Germline CDR1 reads SGHTA; CDR2 reads FQGNSA. J was trimmed by 3 bases and V by 1 base; bases with no gene match: 6. The CDR3, as DNA: TGTGCCAGCAGCTTAGGCGTCCGACAGGGGGACTATGGCTACACCTTC. Translating it yields CASSLGVRQGDYGYTF.

The V gene is TRBV7-9, the J gene TRBJ2-5, with 8 bases lining up with TRBD1. The germline gives CDR1 SEHNR, CDR2 FQNEAQ (reference sequence). With 5 bases clipped from V and 2 bases from J, the junction kept 4 bases outside the gene matches. The CDR3 totals 14 residues. CDR3 protein: CASSQTGVQETQYF. For the CDR3, the DNA is TGTGCCAGCAGCCAGACAGGGGTACAAGAGACCCAGTACTTC.

This clonotype has more than one count but fewer than ten. The J gene is TRBJ1-3, the V gene TRBV28; a possible D gene is TRBD1 (5 bases). The CDR3 is 16 amino acids. The V end was cut by 1 base, the J end by 2 bases, with 12 bases between. Germline loops: CDR1 MDHEN, CDR2 SYDVKM. CDR3 DNA sequence: TGTGCCAGCAGTTTATCTAGCGTGGGGGCTGGAAACACCATATATTTT. It encodes CASSLSSVGAGNTIYF.

The gene calls are TRBV20-1 and TRBJ1-4; TRBD1 aligns across 9 bases. CDR3 length equals 18 residues. V lost 0 bases and J lost 8; bases outside the gene matches: 16. Per germline, CDR1 DFQATT and CDR2 SNEGSKA (reference sequence). The CDR3 DNA follows: TGCAGTGCTAGAGATTTGGGTGTGGGGACAGGGCTTGCCGAAAAACTGTTTTTT. Amino acid sequence: CSARDLGVGTGLAEKLFF.

V is TRBV20-1 and J is TRBJ1-3; D uncertain. Looked up from germline, CDR1 is DFQATT and CDR2 is SNEGSKA (reference sequence). This CDR3 has 14 amino acids. Trimming removed 6 bases at V and 0 bases at J, with 12 bases between. CDR3 region: CSAEEQSSGNTIYF. The CDR3 DNA follows: TGCAGTGCCGAGGAACAGAGCTCTGGAAACACCATATATTTT.

The chain's CDR3 is CSATLNGQAPSPLHF. The CDR3 region has the DNA TGCAGTGCTACTCTAAACGGACAGGCCCCGAGTCCCCTCCACTTT. The chain recombines TRBV20-1 with TRBJ1-6; 7 nucleotides align to TRBD1. The CDR3 has 15 residues. The V and J ends lost 4 bases and 13 bases, in that order; junction bases with no gene match: 16. CDR1 is DFQATT and CDR2 is SNEGSKA in the germline V gene (reference sequence).

This clonotype has a handful of counts. J is TRBJ2-5 and V is TRBV5-5; no clear D. Trimming left V 2 bases short and J 4 bases short, with 6 bases between. The CDR3 has 12 amino acids. Germline assignment: CDR1 SGHKS and CDR2 YYEKEE (reference sequence). CDR3 in DNA: TGTGCCAGCAGCTTCTCTATAGAGACCCAGTACTTC. This gives the protein CASSFSIETQYF.

This clonotype has more than one count but fewer than ten. The genes are TRBV30 and TRBJ2-2; D gene uncertain. The germline V gene has CDR1 GTSNPN and CDR2 SVGIG (reference sequence). The V end lost 1 base, the J end lost 1 base, and 7 bases lay between the germline ends. CDR3 length equals 14 residues. This CDR3 reads CAWSGQLNTGELFF. The CDR3, as DNA: TGTGCCTGGAGTGGCCAGTTGAACACCGGGGAGCTGTTTTTT.

This clonotype has ten or more counts. The V and J genes are TRBV28 and TRBJ1-2; D is undetermined. The CDR3 has 12 amino acids. Germline assignment: CDR1 MDHEN and CDR2 SYDVKM. The germline V and J ends were trimmed by 4 bases and 4 bases, with 7 bases remaining between them. CDR3 loop: CASSSGTYGYTF. The CDR3 nucleotides are TGTGCCAGCAGTTCGGGAACCTATGGCTACACCTTC.

This clonotype was recorded at least ten times. The CDR3 here is CATSRDWTGYQPQHF. The CDR3 region has the DNA TGTGCCACCAGCAGAGATTGGACAGGGTATCAGCCCCAGCATTTT. This chain links TRBV15 with TRBJ1-5; 8 nucleotides match TRBD1. The ends lost 0 bases at V and 5 bases at J; junction bases unmatched: 3. The CDR3 contains 15 residues. Germline lookup yields CDR1 LNHNV and CDR2 YYDKDF (reference sequence).

This clonotype was counted many times. This sequence joins TRBV28 and TRBJ2-5; D uncertain. Trimming pared 2 bases from V and 5 bases from J, leaving 12 bases between. This CDR3 spans 14 amino acids. Germline V lookup: CDR1 MDHEN, CDR2 SYDVKM. In DNA, the CDR3 is TGTGCCAGCAGTTTAATAGGTTCCGTGGAGACCCAGTACTTC. Translating it yields CASSLIGSVETQYF.

The chain has TRBV7-9 and TRBJ2-2; possible D gene TRBD1, 5 bases. Trimming stripped 0 bases from V and 1 base from J, with 12 bases between. The CDR3 has 17 amino acids. From germline, CDR1 is SEHNR and CDR2 FQNEAQ (reference sequence). CDR3 in DNA: TGTGCCAGCAGCTTAGCCCCTTTAGACAGGAACACCGGGGAGCTGTTTTTT. Translating gives CASSLAPLDRNTGELFF. The full variable domain, rest sourced from reference TRBV7-9 and TRBJ2-2, is DTGVSQNPRHKITKRGQNVTFRCDPISEHNRLYWYRQTLGQGPEFLTYFQNEAQLEKSRLLSDRFSAERPKGSFSTLEIQRTEQGDSAMYLCASSLAPLDRNTGELFFGEGSRLTVL.

The genes are TRBV6-2 or TRBV6-3 and TRBJ1-1, with 7 bases lining up with TRBD1. Germline V CDR1 and CDR2: MNHEY, SVGEGT. The CDR3 sequence is 14 residues long. The ends lost 7 bases at V and 4 bases at J; junction bases unmatched: 9. The CDR3 bases are TGTGCCAGCAACCCACGACAGGGATCCACTGAAGCTTTCTTT. It translates to CASNPRQGSTEAFF.

V gene TRBV20-1 combines with J gene TRBJ1-3; 8 bases fit TRBD1. Germline CDR1 is DFQATT and CDR2 is SNEGSKA (reference sequence). The V gene end was trimmed by 6 bases and the J gene end by 7 bases; junction bases not matched to a gene: 8. The CDR3 length is 13 residues. In nucleotides, the CDR3 is TGCAGTGCCCTACAGGGGGGGAAGAACACCATATATTTT. This encodes CSALQGGKNTIYF.

This clonotype was observed a few times. This rearrangement joins TRBV20-1 to TRBJ2-7; 7 nucleotides line up with TRBD1. V lost 0 bases and J lost 0; bases outside the gene matches: 5. Germline V CDR1 and CDR2: DFQATT, SNEGSKA (reference sequence). The CDR3 consists of 15 residues. In DNA, the CDR3 is TGCAGTGCTAGAGATTTTGGGGACAGCTCCTACGAGCAGTACTTC. Amino acid sequence: CSARDFGDSSYEQYF.

This chain joins TRBV4-2 and TRBJ1-1; perhaps TRBD1 as D (6 bases). Per germline, CDR1 LGHNA and CDR2 YNFKEQ. This CDR3 region has 15 residues. V shed 4 bases and J shed 0 bases, with 12 bases lying between them. CDR3 protein: CASSLRRDMNTEAFF. The CDR3 region has the DNA TGTGCCAGCAGCCTCCGACGGGACATGAACACTGAAGCTTTCTTT.

Points on this clonotype: This sequence may be a read error, since a much larger clone differs from it by one base. The chain links TRBV6-9 to TRBJ1-4, with D perhaps matching TRBD1 (5 bases). The CDR3 is made up of 15 amino acids. Trimming stripped 3 bases from V and 6 bases from J, with 14 bases between. CDR1 is MNHGY, CDR2 SVAAGI, per germline. In nucleotides, the CDR3 is TGTGCCAGCAGTTACGGTGGGACCCACGATGAAAAACTGTTTTTT. It encodes CASSYGGTHDEKLFF.

This clonotype has at least ten counts. This chain links TRBV5-1 with TRBJ2-7; perhaps D is TRBD1 or TRBD2 (5 bases each). The CDR3 loop spans 14 amino acids. Trimming removed 4 bases at V and 0 bases at J, with 11 bases between. In germline, CDR1 is SGHRS, CDR2 YFSETQ. The CDR3, as DNA: TGCGCCAGCAGCCACGCAGGGAGCTCCTACGAGCAGTACTTC. Translating gives CASSHAGSSYEQYF.

In this sample, this clonotype turned up many times. The chain carries TRBV5-1 and TRBJ2-2; 10 nucleotides agree with TRBD2. V was pared by 1 base and J by 4 bases, with 1 base of the junction left unmatched. Germline V CDR1 and CDR2: SGHRS, YFSETQ. The CDR3 extends over 15 amino acids. CDR3 region: CASSLSGRATGELFF. The CDR3 bases are TGCGCCAGCAGCTTGAGCGGGAGGGCCACCGGGGAGCTGTTTTTT.

This clonotype was detected a few times. V is TRBV3-1 and J is TRBJ1-6; 10 nucleotides align to TRBD1. The V segment lost 4 bases and the J segment 11 bases; nucleotides outside the gene matches: 5. The CDR3 extends over 14 amino acids. In germline, CDR1 is LGHDT, CDR2 YNNKEL (reference sequence). The CDR3 sequence is CASSRGQGRTPLHF. DNA of the CDR3: TGTGCCAGCAGCCGGGGACAGGGGCGGACACCCCTCCACTTT. Together with reference TRBV3-1 and TRBJ1-6, the CDR3 gives the full variable domain: DTAVSQTPKYLVTQMGNDKSIKCEQNLGHDTMYWYKQDSKKFLKIMFSYNNKELIINETVPNRFSPKSPDKAHLNLHINSLELGDSAVYFCASSRGQGRTPLHFGNGTRLTVT.

This clonotype has just a few counts. The rearrangement joins TRBV11-3 to TRBJ2-2, with TRBD2 identical over 7 bases. In germline, CDR1 is SGHNT, CDR2 YENEEA. The CDR3 totals 16 residues. V lost 4 bases, J lost 1 base, and 6 bases stayed unmatched. CDR3: CASSSGAGRNTGELFF. The CDR3 coding sequence is TGTGCCAGCAGCTCTGGAGCGGGGAGGAACACCGGGGAGCTGTTTTTT.

This clonotype was observed a few times. The gene calls are TRBV24-1 and TRBJ1-1; no definite D call. The ends were cut back, 9 bases at V and 4 bases at J, with 20 bases in the middle. The V gene's germline CDR1 is KGHDR and CDR2 SFDVKD. The CDR3 has 15 amino acids. The CDR3 DNA is TGTGCCACCTTGGGATGCAGAGAAAAGGGCACTGAAGCTTTCTTT. Protein: CATLGCREKGTEAFF.

In this sample, this clonotype turned up many times. The gene calls are TRBV24-1 and TRBJ1-2; D uncertain. The CDR3 loop spans 12 amino acids. CDR1 is KGHDR and CDR2 is SFDVKD in the germline V gene. V gave up 0 bases and J gave up 8 bases, with 6 bases separating them. CDR3 sequence reads: CATSDLFDGYTF. The CDR3 nucleotides are TGTGCCACCAGTGATTTGTTCGACGGCTACACCTTC.